This T cell receptor beta chain was recovered during a study of preoperative IRX-2 immunotherapy in early breast cancer. Generated by immunoSEQ multiplex PCR, the TCRdb table keeps only in-frame clones and is missing some. The sample contains 35,000 to 55,000 clones, less than 95% of which appear only once. Treatment defined: preoperative locoregional IRX-2 cytokine immunotherapy. The CDR3 is made up of 15 amino acids. CDR1 is LGHNA and CDR2 is YSLEER in the germline V gene. The V and J ends lost 2 bases and 3 bases respectively, with 13 bases between them. The receptor comes from a human donor with breast cancer. The material sequenced was tumor tissue, taken after IRX-2 immunotherapy. The chain combines TRBV4-3 with TRBJ2-5, with D possibly TRBD2 on 6 matching bases. The CDR3 loop reads CASSQSRRDEETQYF. As DNA, the CDR3 is TGCGCCAGCAGCCAAAGCAGGCGGGACGAAGAGACCCAGTACTTC.